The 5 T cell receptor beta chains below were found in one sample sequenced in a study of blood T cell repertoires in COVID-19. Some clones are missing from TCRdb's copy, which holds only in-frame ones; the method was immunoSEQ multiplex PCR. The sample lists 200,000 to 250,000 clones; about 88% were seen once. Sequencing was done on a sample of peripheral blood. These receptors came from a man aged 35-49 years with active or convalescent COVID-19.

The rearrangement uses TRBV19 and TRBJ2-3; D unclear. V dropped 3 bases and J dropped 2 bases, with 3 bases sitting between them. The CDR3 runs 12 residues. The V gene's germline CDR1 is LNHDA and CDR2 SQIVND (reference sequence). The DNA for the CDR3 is TGTGCCAGTAGTATCCACACAGATACGCAGTATTTT. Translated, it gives CASSIHTDTQYF.

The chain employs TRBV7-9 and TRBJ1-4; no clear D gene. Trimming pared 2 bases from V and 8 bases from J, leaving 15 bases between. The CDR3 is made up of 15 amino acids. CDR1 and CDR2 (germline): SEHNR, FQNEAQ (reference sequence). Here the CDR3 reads CASSLRGFLGEKLFF. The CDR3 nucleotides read TGTGCCAGCAGCTTAAGAGGGTTTCTCGGGGAAAAACTGTTTTTT.

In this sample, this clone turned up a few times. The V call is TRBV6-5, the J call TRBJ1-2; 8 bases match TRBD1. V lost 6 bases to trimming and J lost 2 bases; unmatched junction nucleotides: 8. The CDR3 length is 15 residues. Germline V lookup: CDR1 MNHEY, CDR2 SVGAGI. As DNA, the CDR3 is TGTGCCAGCAGGCCCCAGGGGGCGTCGAACTATGGCTACACCTTC. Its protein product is CASRPQGASNYGYTF.

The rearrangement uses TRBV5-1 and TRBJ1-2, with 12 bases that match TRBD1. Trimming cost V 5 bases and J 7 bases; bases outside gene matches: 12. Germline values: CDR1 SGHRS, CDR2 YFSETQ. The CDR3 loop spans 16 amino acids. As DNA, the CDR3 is TGCGCCAGCAGTCGTCCCGGGACAGGGGGCGCTTCTGGCTACACCTTC. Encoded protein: CASSRPGTGGASGYTF.

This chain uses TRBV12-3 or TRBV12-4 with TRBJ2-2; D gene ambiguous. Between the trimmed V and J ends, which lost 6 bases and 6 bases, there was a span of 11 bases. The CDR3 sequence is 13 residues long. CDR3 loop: CASSPPVAGELFF. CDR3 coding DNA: TGTGCCAGCAGCCCCCCTGTCGCCGGGGAGCTGTTTTTT.